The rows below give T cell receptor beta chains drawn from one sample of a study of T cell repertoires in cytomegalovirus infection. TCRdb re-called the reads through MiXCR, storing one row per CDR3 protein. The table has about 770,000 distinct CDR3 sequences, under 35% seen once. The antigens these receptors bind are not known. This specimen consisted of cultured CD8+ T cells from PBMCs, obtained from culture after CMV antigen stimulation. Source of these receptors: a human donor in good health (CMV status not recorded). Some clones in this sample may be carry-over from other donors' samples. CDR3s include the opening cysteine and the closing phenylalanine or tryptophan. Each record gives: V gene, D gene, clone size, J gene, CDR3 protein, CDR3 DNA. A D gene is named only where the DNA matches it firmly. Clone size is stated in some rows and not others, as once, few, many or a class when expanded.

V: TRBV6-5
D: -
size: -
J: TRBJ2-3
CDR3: CASSYVAADTQYF
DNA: TGTGCCAGCAGTTACGTGGCGGCAGATACGCAGTATTTT

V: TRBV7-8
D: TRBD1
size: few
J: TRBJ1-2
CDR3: CASSMDRISHNGYTF
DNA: TGTGCCAGCAGCATGGACAGGATATCCCATAATGGCTACACCTTC

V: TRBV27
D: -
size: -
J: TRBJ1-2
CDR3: CASSPAQPYNYGYTF
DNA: TGTGCCAGCAGCCCCGCACAGCCTTATAACTATGGCTACACCTTC

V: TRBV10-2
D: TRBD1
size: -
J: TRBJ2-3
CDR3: CASGVDRDLTDTQYF
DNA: TGCGCCAGCGGAGTAGACAGGGACCTCACAGATACGCAGTATTTT

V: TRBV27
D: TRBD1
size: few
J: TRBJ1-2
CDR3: CASAAGGYGYTF
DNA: TGTGCCAGCGCGGCAGGGGGCTATGGCTACACCTTC

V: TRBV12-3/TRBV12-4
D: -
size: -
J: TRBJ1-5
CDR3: CASSRFQDASNQPQHF
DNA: TGTGCCAGCAGTAGATTCCAGGACGCGAGCAATCAGCCCCAGCATTTT

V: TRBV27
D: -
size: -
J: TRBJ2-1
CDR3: CASSLSPTGIPIYEQFF
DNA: TGTGCCAGCAGTTTAAGCCCCACAGGGATCCCTATCTATGAGCAGTTCTTC

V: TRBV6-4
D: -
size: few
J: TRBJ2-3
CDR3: CASSETGISTDTQYF
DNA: TGTGCCAGCAGTGAAACGGGGATTAGCACAGATACGCAGTATTTT

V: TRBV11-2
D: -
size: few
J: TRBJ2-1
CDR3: CASSFTGRTTSYNEQFF
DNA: TGTGCCAGCAGCTTTACGGGAAGGACTACCTCCTACAATGAGCAGTTCTTC

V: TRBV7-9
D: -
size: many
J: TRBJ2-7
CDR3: CASSSTNGASYEQYF
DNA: TGTGCCAGCAGCTCGACAAACGGCGCCTCCTACGAGCAGTACTTC

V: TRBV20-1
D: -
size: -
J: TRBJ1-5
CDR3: CSARDRLQNSNQPQHF
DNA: TGCAGTGCTAGAGATCGGTTACAGAATAGCAATCAGCCCCAGCATTTT

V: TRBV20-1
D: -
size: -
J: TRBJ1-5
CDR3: CSASTENHRSNQPQHF
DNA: TGCAGTGCCTCGACAGAGAATCATCGATCCAATCAGCCCCAGCATTTT

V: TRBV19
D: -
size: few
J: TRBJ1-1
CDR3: CASTRGQSMNTEAFF
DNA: TGTGCCAGTACCCGTGGACAGTCGATGAACACTGAAGCTTTCTTT

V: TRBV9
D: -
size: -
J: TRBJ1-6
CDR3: CATSRGYNSPLHF
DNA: TGTGCCACCAGTCGGGGGTATAATTCACCCCTCCACTTT

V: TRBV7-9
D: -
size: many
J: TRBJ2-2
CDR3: CASSWTGTRSGELFF
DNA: TGTGCCAGCAGTTGGACCGGGACCCGGAGCGGGGAGCTGTTTTTT

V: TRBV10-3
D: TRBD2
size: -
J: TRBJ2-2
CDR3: CAISPGGNTGELFF
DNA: TGTGCCATCAGTCCGGGGGGGAACACCGGGGAGCTGTTTTTT

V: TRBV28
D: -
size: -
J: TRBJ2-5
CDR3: CASSSGEGWNRETQYF
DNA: TGTGCCAGCAGTTCAGGAGAGGGTTGGAATAGAGAGACCCAGTACTTC

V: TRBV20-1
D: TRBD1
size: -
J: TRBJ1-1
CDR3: CSARARGDNEAFF
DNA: TGCAGTGCTAGAGCCAGGGGGGACAATGAAGCTTTCTTT

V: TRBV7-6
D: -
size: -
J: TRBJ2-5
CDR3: CASSLVYETGETQYF
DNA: TGTGCCAGCAGCTTAGTTTACGAAACCGGAGAGACCCAGTACTTC

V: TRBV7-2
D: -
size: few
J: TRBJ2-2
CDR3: CASSLIFRRSNTGELFF
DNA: TGTGCCAGCAGCTTAATTTTTCGTAGGTCTAACACCGGGGAGCTGTTTTTT

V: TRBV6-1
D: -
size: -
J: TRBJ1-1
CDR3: CASSQRTEAFF
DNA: TGTGCCAGCAGTCAACGGACTGAAGCTTTCTTT

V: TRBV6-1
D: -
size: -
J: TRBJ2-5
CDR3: CASSDSQYF
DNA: TGTGCCAGCAGTGATTCCCAGTACTTC

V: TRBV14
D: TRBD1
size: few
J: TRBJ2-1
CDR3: CASSQPGQGKYNEQFF
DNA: TGTGCCAGCAGCCAACCGGGACAGGGCAAGTACAATGAGCAGTTCTTC

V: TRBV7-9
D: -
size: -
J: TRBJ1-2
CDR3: CASSSSSFTNYGYTF
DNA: TGTGCCAGCAGCTCGTCTAGCTTCACTAACTATGGCTACACCTTC

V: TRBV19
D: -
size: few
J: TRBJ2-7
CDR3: CASSTGRYSYEQYF
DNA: TGTGCCAGTAGTACGGGACGGTACTCCTACGAGCAGTACTTC

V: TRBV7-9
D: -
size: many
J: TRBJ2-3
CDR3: CASSKLDYHTDTQYF
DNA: TGTGCCAGCAGCAAGCTGGACTACCACACAGATACGCAGTATTTT

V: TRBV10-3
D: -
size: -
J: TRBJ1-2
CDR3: CAIWGAGELYGYTF
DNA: TGTGCCATCTGGGGGGCTGGGGAACTCTATGGCTACACCTTC

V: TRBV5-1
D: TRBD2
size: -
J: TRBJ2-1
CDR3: CASSSPVAGGHNEQFF
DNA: TGCGCCAGCAGCTCCCCAGTAGCGGGGGGGCACAATGAGCAGTTCTTC

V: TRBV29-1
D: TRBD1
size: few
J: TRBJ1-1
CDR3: CSGMTGFNEAFF
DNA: TGCAGCGGAATGACAGGGTTCAATGAAGCTTTCTTT

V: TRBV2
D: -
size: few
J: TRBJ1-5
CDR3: CASSENRGRNQPQHF
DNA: TGTGCCAGCAGTGAAAACCGGGGGAGGAATCAGCCCCAGCATTTT

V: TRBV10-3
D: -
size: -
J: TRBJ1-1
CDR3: CAISGGGNVNTEAFF
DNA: TGTGCCATCAGTGGAGGAGGGAACGTGAACACTGAAGCTTTCTTT

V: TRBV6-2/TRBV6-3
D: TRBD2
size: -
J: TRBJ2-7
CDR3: CASWPSGDYEQYF
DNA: TGTGCCAGCTGGCCTAGCGGGGACTACGAGCAGTACTTC

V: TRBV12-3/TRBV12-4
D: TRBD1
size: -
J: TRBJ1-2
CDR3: CASSETGVNYGYTF
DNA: TGTGCCAGCAGTGAGACAGGGGTAAACTATGGCTACACCTTC

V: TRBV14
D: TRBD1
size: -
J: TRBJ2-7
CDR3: CASSQEGPGQGLHEQYF
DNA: TGTGCCAGCAGCCAAGAGGGCCCGGGACAGGGTCTCCACGAGCAGTACTTC

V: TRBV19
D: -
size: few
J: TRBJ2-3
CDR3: CASSMGQGMFTDTQYF
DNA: TGTGCCAGTAGTATGGGGCAGGGGATGTTCACAGATACGCAGTATTTT

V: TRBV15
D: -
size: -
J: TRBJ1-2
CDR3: CATSMGDGYTF
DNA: TGTGCCACCAGCATGGGGGATGGCTACACCTTC

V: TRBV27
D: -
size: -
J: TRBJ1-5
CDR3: CASSFSYPPQHF
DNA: TGTGCCAGCAGTTTCAGTTATCCCCCCCAGCATTTT

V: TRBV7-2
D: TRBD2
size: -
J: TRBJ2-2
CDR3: CASSNSGGIGTGELFF
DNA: TGTGCCAGCAGCAATAGCGGGGGGATTGGTACCGGGGAGCTGTTTTTT

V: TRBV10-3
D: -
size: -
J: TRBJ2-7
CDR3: CAISEYYEQYF
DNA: TGTGCCATCAGTGAGTATTACGAGCAGTACTTC

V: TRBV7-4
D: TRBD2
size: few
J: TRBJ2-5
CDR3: CASSSTGLGRETQYF
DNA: TGTGCCAGCAGCTCGACGGGACTAGGGAGAGAGACCCAGTACTTC

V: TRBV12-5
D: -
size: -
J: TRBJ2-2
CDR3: CASGTSFSLGELFF
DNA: TGTGCTAGTGGAACCTCCTTCTCGCTCGGGGAGCTGTTTTTT

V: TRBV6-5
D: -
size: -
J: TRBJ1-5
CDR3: CAIPLGPLNQPQHF
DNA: TGTGCCATCCCTCTGGGACCGCTCAATCAGCCCCAGCATTTT

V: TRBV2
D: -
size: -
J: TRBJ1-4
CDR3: CASRKDSYATNEKLFF
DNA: TGTGCCAGCAGGAAGGACAGCTATGCAACTAATGAAAAACTGTTTTTT

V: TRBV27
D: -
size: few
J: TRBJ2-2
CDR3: CASSLWGSTGELFF
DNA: TGTGCCAGCAGTTTGTGGGGCAGCACCGGGGAGCTGTTTTTT

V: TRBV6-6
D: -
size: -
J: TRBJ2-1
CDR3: CASSYDLSSYNEQFF
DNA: TGTGCCAGCAGTTACGACCTCAGCTCCTACAATGAGCAGTTCTTC

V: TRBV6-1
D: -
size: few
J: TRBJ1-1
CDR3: CALRGTVAFF
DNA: TGTGCCCTTAGGGGCACTGTAGCTTTCTTT

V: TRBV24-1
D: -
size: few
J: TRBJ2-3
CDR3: CATSAGIDTQYF
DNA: TGTGCCACCAGTGCCGGTATTGATACGCAGTATTTT